The 26 T cell receptor beta chains in this list originate from one sample, sequenced in a study of control samples from healthy donors and cancer patients. Assay used: immunoSEQ multiplex PCR; TCRdb lists only in-frame clones, some missing. This sample has 390,000 or so clones; 80% to 95% occur once, and the top ten carry 5.5% to 8%. What was sequenced was PBMCs. The receptor set was obtained from a man aged 40-49 years with head and neck cancer.

This clone was seen a handful of times. The CDR3, as DNA: TGTGCCAGCAGTAGCGCGTTCTTCACAGATACGCAGTATTTT. The encoded protein is CASSSAFFTDTQYF. This chain links TRBV14 with TRBJ2-3; D might be TRBD2 (5 bases). The CDR3 loop spans 14 amino acids. Germline loops: CDR1 SGHDN, CDR2 FVKESK. Deletions cut 6 bases from V and 2 bases from J, with 12 bases between. Together with reference TRBV14 and TRBJ2-3, the CDR3 gives the full variable domain: EAGVTQFPSHSVIEKGQTVTLRCDPISGHDNLYWYRRVMGKEIKFLLHFVKESKQDESGMPNNRFLAERTGGTYSTLKVQPAELEDSGVYFCASSSAFFTDTQYFGPGTRLTVL.

This rearrangement joins TRBV9 to TRBJ2-2, with 9 positions matching TRBD1. Per germline, CDR1 SGDLS and CDR2 YYNGEE. J was trimmed by 3 bases and V by 3 bases; bases with no gene match: 9. This CDR3 contains 17 residues. DNA of the CDR3: TGTGCCAGCAGCGCTTCACCGGGACAGGGTCACACCGGGGAGCTGTTTTTT. It codes for CASSASPGQGHTGELFF. The full variable domain, rest sourced from reference TRBV9 and TRBJ2-2, is DSGVTQTPKHLITATGQRVTLRCSPRSGDLSVYWYQQSLDQGLQFLIQYYNGEERAKGNILERFSAQQFPDLHSELNLSSLELGDSALYFCASSASPGQGHTGELFFGEGSRLTVL.

The rearrangement uses TRBV11-2 and TRBJ2-7, with D hard to call. The germline V gene has CDR1 SGHAT and CDR2 FQNNGV. This CDR3 comprises 12 residues. The germline V and J ends were trimmed by 5 bases and 0 bases, with 5 bases remaining between them. The CDR3 protein is CASSADSYEQYF. CDR3 nucleotide sequence: TGTGCCAGCAGCGCAGACTCCTACGAGCAGTACTTC.

This chain links TRBV7-2 with TRBJ2-1, with 8 bases that match TRBD2. Germline V gene data show CDR1 as SGHTA and CDR2 as FQGNSA. This CDR3 is built from 14 residues. J lost 4 bases, V lost 8 bases, and 7 bases had no gene match. For the CDR3, the DNA is TGTGCCAGCCTTTCGCGGGGGGCTTACAATGAGCAGTTCTTC. Amino acid sequence: CASLSRGAYNEQFF.

The chain is built from TRBV15 and TRBJ2-3; TRBD1 matches at 10 bases. From germline, CDR1 is LNHNV and CDR2 YYDKDF (reference sequence). This CDR3 region has 16 residues. V was pared by 3 bases and J by 4 bases, with 7 bases of the junction left unmatched. CDR3 in amino acids: CATSRGDRGLADTQYF. The CDR3, as DNA: TGTGCCACCAGCAGGGGGGACAGGGGCTTAGCAGATACGCAGTATTTT. The variable domain in full, completed from reference TRBV15 and TRBJ2-3, reads DAMVIQNPRYQVTQFGKPVTLSCSQTLNHNVMYWYQQKSSQAPKLLFHYYDKDFNNEADTPDNFQSRRPNTSFCFLDIRSPGLGDTAMYLCATSRGDRGLADTQYFGPGTRLTVL.

The chain combines TRBV5-1 with TRBJ2-1; tentatively, D is TRBD1 (5 bases). The CDR3 loop spans 13 amino acids. Germline V gives CDR1 SGHRS, CDR2 YFSETQ. V shed 0 bases and J shed 7 bases, with 8 bases lying between them. CDR3 region: CASSLVQGNEQFF. CDR3 coding DNA: TGCGCCAGCAGCTTGGTTCAGGGAAATGAGCAGTTCTTC.

The rearrangement links TRBV3-1 (or the pseudogene TRBV3-2) to TRBJ2-7, with TRBD2 matching over 9 bases. Germline trimming cut 6 bases from V and 0 bases from J; bases unmatched to any gene: 12. Germline CDR1 LGHDT, CDR2 YNNKEL (reference sequence). This CDR3 is built from 17 residues. CDR3 in amino acids: CASRPKGTTSGSYEQYF. The CDR3 nucleotides read TGTGCCAGCAGACCCAAAGGTACGACTAGCGGCTCCTACGAGCAGTACTTC.

The chain recombines TRBV11-2 with TRBJ2-1; possibly TRBD1 for D (6 bases). Germline values: CDR1 SGHAT, CDR2 FQNNGV. Trimming cost V 5 bases and J 8 bases, with 13 bases left between them. This CDR3 region has 13 residues. Written as DNA, the CDR3 is TGTGCCAGCAGCCAAACAGGGTCCGATGAGCAGTTCTTC. The encoded protein is CASSQTGSDEQFF.

This clone is a singleton in its sample. This chain links TRBV30 with TRBJ2-3; D is unresolved. Germline CDR1 reads GTSNPN; CDR2 reads SVGIG (reference sequence). The CDR3 is 12 residues long. Trimming removed 0 bases from V and 9 bases from J, with 10 bases in between. The CDR3 sequence is CAWSVWKGTQYF. The CDR3 DNA reads TGTGCCTGGAGTGTGTGGAAAGGGACGCAGTATTTT.

The J gene is TRBJ1-1, the V gene TRBV12-3 or TRBV12-4, with a possible D match to TRBD1 (5 bases). V was trimmed by 6 bases and J by 1 base, leaving 9 bases between them. The CDR3 consists of 13 residues. The CDR3 sequence is CASRPQENTEAFF. DNA for the CDR3: TGTGCCAGCAGGCCACAGGAGAACACTGAAGCTTTCTTT.

The rearrangement uses TRBV14 and TRBJ2-7; 13 bases align to TRBD2. V shed 4 bases and J 5 bases; nucleotides not matched to a gene: 8. CDR1 and CDR2 from the germline V gene are SGHDN and FVKESK. The CDR3 consists of 16 residues. The CDR3, as DNA: TGTGCCAGCAGCCTTCGGACTAGCGGGAGTAGAGACGAGCAGTACTTC. It yields the protein CASSLRTSGSRDEQYF.

This sequence joins TRBV27 and TRBJ2-7, with a weak D call TRBD1 (6 bases). Trimming removed 6 bases from V and 6 bases from J, with 18 bases in between. This CDR3 has 14 residues. Germline values: CDR1 MNHEY, CDR2 SMNVEV (reference sequence). Here the CDR3 DNA reads TGTGCCAGCAGCCTTGGGGGCGTCCCCCTCGAGCAGTACTTC. Translated, it gives CASSLGGVPLEQYF.

This chain joins TRBV10-3 and TRBJ2-2; weak D call: TRBD2 (6 bases). This CDR3 spans 15 amino acids. Trimming left V 10 bases short and J 4 bases short, with 19 bases between. Germline loops: CDR1 ENHRY, CDR2 SYGVKD. CDR3 in amino acids: CATRYRESGTGELFF. Written as DNA, the CDR3 is TGTGCCACCCGGTACCGGGAGTCGGGCACCGGGGAGCTGTTTTTT.

The chain uses TRBV12-3 or TRBV12-4 and TRBJ2-1, with 8 bases identical to TRBD1. The CDR3 is made up of 13 amino acids. V shed 3 bases and J 9 bases; nucleotides not matched to a gene: 4. This CDR3 reads CASSLGQVSEQFF. CDR3 DNA: TGTGCCAGCAGTTTGGGACAGGTCAGTGAGCAGTTCTTC.

The V gene is TRBV9, the J gene TRBJ1-3; D is undetermined. There are 18 residues in the CDR3. Trimming shortened V by 3 bases and J by 0 bases, and 19 bases separated the two germline ends. Germline V gives CDR1 SGDLS, CDR2 YYNGEE. CDR3 protein: CASSAGGQWIYSGNTIYF. The CDR3 DNA sequence: TGTGCCAGCAGCGCGGGTGGGCAGTGGATTTACTCTGGAAACACCATATATTTT.

This clone has only one observation. The gene calls are TRBV30 and TRBJ2-1; perhaps TRBD1 as D (7 bases). The CDR3 extends over 14 amino acids. The V gene's germline CDR1 is GTSNPN and CDR2 SVGIG (reference sequence). The V gene lost 2 bases and the J gene lost 8 bases, with 16 bases spanning the gap. CDR3 DNA sequence: TGTGCCTGGAGTCTCTCCCAGGGGGGCTATGAGCAGTTCTTC. It codes for CAWSLSQGGYEQFF.

This clone was seen a few times. The genes are TRBV19 and TRBJ2-7; 12 bases match TRBD2. Germline V gene lookup returns CDR1 LNHDA and CDR2 SQIVND (reference sequence). The CDR3 consists of 14 residues. V was clipped by 4 bases and J by 7 bases; unmatched bases: 5. CDR3 DNA: TGTGCCAGTAGTACGCGACTAGCGGGAGAGGAGCAGTACTTC. It translates to CASSTRLAGEEQYF.

This clone was found once. J is TRBJ2-5 and V is TRBV27, with D tentatively TRBD2 (7 bases). Germline loops: CDR1 MNHEY, CDR2 SMNVEV (reference sequence). The CDR3 runs 17 residues. Trimming removed 2 bases from V and 4 bases from J, with 20 bases in between. The CDR3 DNA reads as TGTGCCAGCAGTTTAAGGTCCCCAAGGGGGGGAGGAGAGACCCAGTACTTC. It codes for CASSLRSPRGGGETQYF.

This chain uses TRBV7-3 with TRBJ2-6; no clear D. Germline values: CDR1 SGHTA, CDR2 FQGTGA. V lost 5 bases to trimming and J lost 0 bases, with 14 bases between them. This CDR3 is 17 amino acids long. CDR3 sequence: CASSETRLSSGANVLTF. DNA for the CDR3: TGTGCCAGCAGCGAAACTCGGTTAAGCTCTGGGGCCAACGTCCTGACTTTC. Full variable domain (missing parts from reference TRBV7-3 and TRBJ2-6): GAGVSQTPSNKVTEKGKYVELRCDPISGHTALYWYRQSLGQGPEFLIYFQGTGAADDSGLPNDRFFAVRPEGSVSTLKIQRTERGDSAVYLCASSETRLSSGANVLTFGAGSRLTVL.

The V gene is TRBV10-3, the J gene TRBJ2-7, with 7 bases that match TRBD1. The J segment lost 0 bases and the V segment lost 7 bases, leaving 3 bases of the junction unmatched. The germline gives CDR1 ENHRY, CDR2 SYGVKD. This CDR3 region has 13 residues. In DNA form, the CDR3 reads TGTGCCATCACCGGGGACAGCTCCTACGAGCAGTACTTC. This translates into CAITGDSSYEQYF.

The chain combines TRBV7-9 with TRBJ1-1; maybe TRBD1 (6 bases). The V end lost 5 bases, the J end lost 0 bases, and 10 bases lay between the germline ends. This CDR3 is 14 amino acids long. Germline V gene data show CDR1 as SEHNR and CDR2 as FQNEAQ (reference sequence). In DNA, the CDR3 is TGTGCCAGCAGCCCGGGACACATGAACACTGAAGCTTTCTTT. It encodes CASSPGHMNTEAFF. Variable domain in full (rest from reference TRBV7-9 and TRBJ1-1): DTGVSQNPRHKITKRGQNVTFRCDPISEHNRLYWYRQTLGQGPEFLTYFQNEAQLEKSRLLSDRFSAERPKGSFSTLEIQRTEQGDSAMYLCASSPGHMNTEAFFGQGTRLTVV.

The chain employs TRBV19 and TRBJ1-5; unclear D gene. Trimming stripped 8 bases from V and 7 bases from J, with 15 bases between. Germline V gene data show CDR1 as LNHDA and CDR2 as SQIVND (reference sequence). The CDR3 loop spans 13 amino acids. The CDR3 sequence is CASDRQFGQPQHF. CDR3 bases: TGTGCCAGTGACCGGCAGTTCGGCCAGCCCCAGCATTTT. Variable domain in full (rest from reference TRBV19 and TRBJ1-5): DGGITQSPKYLFRKEGQNVTLSCEQNLNHDAMYWYRQDPGQGLRLIYYSQIVNDFQKGDIAEGYSVSREKKESFPLTVTSAQKNPTAFYLCASDRQFGQPQHFGDGTRLSIL.

The chain joins TRBV7-9 to TRBJ2-7; D might be TRBD1 or TRBD2, each matching 5 bases. The germline gives CDR1 SEHNR, CDR2 FQNEAQ (reference sequence). V was pared by 3 bases and J by 13 bases, with 13 bases between. The CDR3 totals 11 residues. CDR3 loop: CASSFRGFIYF. The CDR3 nucleotides read TGTGCCAGCAGCTTCCGGGGCTTTATTTACTTC.

This rearrangement joins TRBV15 to TRBJ1-6; 8 bases fit TRBD1. V was pared by 9 bases and J by 10 bases, with 8 bases of the junction left unmatched. Germline CDR1 reads LNHNV; CDR2 reads YYDKDF (reference sequence). The CDR3 length is 13 residues. The CDR3 reads CATRDRMESPLHF. In DNA form, the CDR3 reads TGTGCCACGCGGGACAGGATGGAATCACCCCTCCACTTT.

CDR3 nucleotides: TGCGCCAGCAACCGACAGCCTCTCTACGAGCAGTACTTC. Its protein product is CASNRQPLYEQYF. The chain employs TRBV10-2 and TRBJ2-7; a weak D match, TRBD1 (5 bases). Deletions cut 7 bases from V and 3 bases from J, with 13 bases between. The germline V gene encodes CDR1 WSHSY and CDR2 SAAADI. The CDR3 consists of 13 residues.

DNA for the CDR3: TGTGCCGCTGGGGTTGGGTACGAGCAGTACTTC. It is translated as CAAGVGYEQYF. The J gene is TRBJ2-7, the V gene TRBV4-2; D unresolved. The CDR3 length is 11 residues. Trimming took 11 bases from V and 4 from J, leaving 12 bases between them. The germline V gene encodes CDR1 LGHNA and CDR2 YNFKEQ.